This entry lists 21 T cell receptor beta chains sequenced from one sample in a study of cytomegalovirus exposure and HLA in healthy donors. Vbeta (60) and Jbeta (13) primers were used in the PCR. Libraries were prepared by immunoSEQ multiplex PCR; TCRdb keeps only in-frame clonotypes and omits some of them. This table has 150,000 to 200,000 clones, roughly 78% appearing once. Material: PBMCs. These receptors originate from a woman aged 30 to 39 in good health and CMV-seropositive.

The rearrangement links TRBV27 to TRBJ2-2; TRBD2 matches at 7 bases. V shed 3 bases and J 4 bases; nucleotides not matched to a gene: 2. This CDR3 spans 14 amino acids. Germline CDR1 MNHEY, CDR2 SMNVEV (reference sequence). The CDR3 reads CASSLGGATGELFF. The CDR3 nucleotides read TGTGCCAGCAGTTTGGGAGGGGCCACCGGGGAGCTGTTTTTT.

CDR3 nucleotide sequence: TGTGCCAGCAGCTTGAGGGGGCAGCTCTACGAGCAGTACTTC. Translating gives CASSLRGQLYEQYF. The V gene is TRBV5-6, the J gene TRBJ2-7; 7 bases are a match to TRBD1. CDR3 length: 14 residues. Germline assignment: CDR1 SGHDT and CDR2 YYEEEE. Losses at the gene ends were 1 base for V and 3 bases for J; bases not matched to a gene: 4.

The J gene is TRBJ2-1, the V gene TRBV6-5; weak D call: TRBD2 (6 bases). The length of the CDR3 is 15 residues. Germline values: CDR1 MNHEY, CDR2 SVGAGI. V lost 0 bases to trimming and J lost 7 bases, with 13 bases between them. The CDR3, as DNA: TGTGCCAGCAGTTACTCCTCCCTAGCGAGTAATGAGCAGTTCTTC. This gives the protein CASSYSSLASNEQFF.

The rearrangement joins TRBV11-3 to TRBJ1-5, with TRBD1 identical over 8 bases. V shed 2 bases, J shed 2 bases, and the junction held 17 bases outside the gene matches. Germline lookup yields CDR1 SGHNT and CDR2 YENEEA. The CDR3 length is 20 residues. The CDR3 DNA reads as TGTGCCAGCAGCTTAAAGGGCTGGGACAGGATCCGTTTTGGCAATCAGCCCCAGCATTTT. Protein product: CASSLKGWDRIRFGNQPQHF.

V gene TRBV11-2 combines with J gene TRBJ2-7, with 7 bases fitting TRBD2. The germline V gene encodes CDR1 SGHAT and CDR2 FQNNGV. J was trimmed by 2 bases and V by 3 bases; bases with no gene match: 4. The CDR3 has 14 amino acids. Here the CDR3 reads CASSFGEGTYEQYF. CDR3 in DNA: TGTGCCAGCAGCTTCGGGGAGGGAACCTACGAGCAGTACTTC.

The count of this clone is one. The CDR3 DNA reads TGTGCCTCTCGCGGGGGTACAGGAAACACTGAAGCTTTCTTT. Its protein is CASRGGTGNTEAFF. V is TRBV18 and J is TRBJ1-1; possibly TRBD1 for D (5 bases). CDR1 is KGHSH, CDR2 LQKENI, per germline. V was trimmed by 11 bases and J by 2 bases, leaving 18 bases between them. This CDR3 contains 14 residues.

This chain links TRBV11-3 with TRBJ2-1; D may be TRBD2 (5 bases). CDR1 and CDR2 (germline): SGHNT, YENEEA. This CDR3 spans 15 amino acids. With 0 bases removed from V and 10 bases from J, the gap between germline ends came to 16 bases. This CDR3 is CASSLDGGSSTEQFF. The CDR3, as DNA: TGTGCCAGCAGCTTAGATGGAGGCTCCTCGACGGAGCAGTTCTTC.

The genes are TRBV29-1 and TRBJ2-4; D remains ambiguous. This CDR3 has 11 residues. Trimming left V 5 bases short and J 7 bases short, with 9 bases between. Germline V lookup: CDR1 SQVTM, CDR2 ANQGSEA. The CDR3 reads CSVLARNIQYF. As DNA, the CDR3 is TGCAGCGTTCTCGCCAGGAACATTCAGTACTTC.

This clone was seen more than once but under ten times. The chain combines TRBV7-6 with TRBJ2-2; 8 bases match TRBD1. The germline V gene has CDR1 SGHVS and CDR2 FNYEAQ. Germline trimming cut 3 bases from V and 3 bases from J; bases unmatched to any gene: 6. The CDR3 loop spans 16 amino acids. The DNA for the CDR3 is TGTGCCAGCAGCTTTCTGACAGGGGAGGACACCGGGGAGCTGTTTTTT. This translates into CASSFLTGEDTGELFF.

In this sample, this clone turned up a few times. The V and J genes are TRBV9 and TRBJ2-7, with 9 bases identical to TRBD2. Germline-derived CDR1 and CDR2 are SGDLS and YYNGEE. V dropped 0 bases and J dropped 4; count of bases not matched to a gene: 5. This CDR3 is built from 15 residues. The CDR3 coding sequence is TGTGCCAGCAGCGTAGGGAGCGGGAGGTCGTACGAGCAGTACTTC. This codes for CASSVGSGRSYEQYF.

CDR3 sequence reads: CASSADRAYEQYF. CDR3 DNA: TGTGCCAGCAGTGCCGACAGGGCCTACGAGCAGTACTTC. The chain is built from TRBV6-1 and TRBJ2-7; 7 bases fit TRBD1. Germline assignment: CDR1 MNHNS and CDR2 SASEGT. This CDR3 region has 13 residues. V was clipped by 4 bases and J by 2 bases; unmatched bases: 2.

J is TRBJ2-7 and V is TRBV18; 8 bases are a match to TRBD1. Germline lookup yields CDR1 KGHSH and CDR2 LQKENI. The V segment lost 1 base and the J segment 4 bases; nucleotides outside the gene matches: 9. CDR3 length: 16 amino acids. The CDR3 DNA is TGTGCCAGCTCACCACTTATGACAGGGGAGGAGTACGAGCAGTACTTC. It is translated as CASSPLMTGEEYEQYF.

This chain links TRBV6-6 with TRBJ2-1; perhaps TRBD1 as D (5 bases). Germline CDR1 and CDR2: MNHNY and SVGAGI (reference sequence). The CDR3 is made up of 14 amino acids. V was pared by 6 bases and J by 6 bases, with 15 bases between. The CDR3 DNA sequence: TGTGCCAGCAGGGCGGTAGGGCAGGGCAATGAGCAGTTCTTC. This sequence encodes CASRAVGQGNEQFF.

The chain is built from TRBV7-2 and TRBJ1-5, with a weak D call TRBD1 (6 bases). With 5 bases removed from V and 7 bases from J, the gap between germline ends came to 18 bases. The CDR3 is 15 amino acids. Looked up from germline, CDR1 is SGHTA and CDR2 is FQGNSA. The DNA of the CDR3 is TGTGCCAGCAGCCTAACACAGGGTTTCGGCCAGCCCCAGCATTTT. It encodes CASSLTQGFGQPQHF.

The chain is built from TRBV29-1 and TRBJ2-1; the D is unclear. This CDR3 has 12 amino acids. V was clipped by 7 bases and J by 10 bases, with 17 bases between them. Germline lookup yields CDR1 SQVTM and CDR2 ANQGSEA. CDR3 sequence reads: CSALKPPTEQFF. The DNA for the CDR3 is TGCAGCGCCCTTAAACCGCCAACAGAGCAGTTCTTC.

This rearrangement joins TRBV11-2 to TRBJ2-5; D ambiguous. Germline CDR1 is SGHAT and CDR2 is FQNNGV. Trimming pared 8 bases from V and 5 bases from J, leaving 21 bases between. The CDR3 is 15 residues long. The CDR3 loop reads CASFPVAVGWETQYF. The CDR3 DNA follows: TGTGCCAGCTTCCCGGTAGCCGTAGGTTGGGAGACCCAGTACTTC.

The CDR3 DNA reads as TGTGCCAGCAGCCACGCTACCGGGACAGGGGACCCCACCGGGGAGCTGTTTTTT. This codes for CASSHATGTGDPTGELFF. This sequence joins TRBV4-2 and TRBJ2-2, with TRBD1 matching 10 bases. The germline V gene encodes CDR1 LGHNA and CDR2 YNFKEQ. This CDR3 has 18 residues. V was clipped by 3 bases and J by 4 bases; unmatched bases: 11.

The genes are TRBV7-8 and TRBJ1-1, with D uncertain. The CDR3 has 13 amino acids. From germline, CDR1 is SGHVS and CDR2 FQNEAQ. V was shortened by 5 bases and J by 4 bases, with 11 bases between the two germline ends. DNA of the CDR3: TGTGCCAGCAGCCCGGGGATGAGCACTGAAGCTTTCTTT. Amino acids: CASSPGMSTEAFF.

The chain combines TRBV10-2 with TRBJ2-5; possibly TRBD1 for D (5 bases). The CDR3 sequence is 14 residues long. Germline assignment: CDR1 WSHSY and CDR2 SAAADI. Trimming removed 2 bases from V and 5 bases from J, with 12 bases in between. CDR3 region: CASSETLGAETQYF. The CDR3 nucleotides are TGCGCCAGCAGTGAGACCCTAGGGGCCGAGACCCAGTACTTC.

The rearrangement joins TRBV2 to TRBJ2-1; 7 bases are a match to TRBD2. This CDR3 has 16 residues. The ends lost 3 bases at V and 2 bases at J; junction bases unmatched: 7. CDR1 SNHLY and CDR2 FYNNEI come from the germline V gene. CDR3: CASSELLAETYNEQFF. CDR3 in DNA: TGTGCCAGCAGTGAGTTGCTAGCGGAAACCTACAATGAGCAGTTCTTC. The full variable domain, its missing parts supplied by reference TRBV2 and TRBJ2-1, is EPEVTQTPSHQVTQMGQEVILRCVPISNHLYFYWYRQILGQKVEFLVSFYNNEISEKSEIFDDQFSVERPDGSNFTLKIRSTKLEDSAMYFCASSELLAETYNEQFFGPGTRLTVL.

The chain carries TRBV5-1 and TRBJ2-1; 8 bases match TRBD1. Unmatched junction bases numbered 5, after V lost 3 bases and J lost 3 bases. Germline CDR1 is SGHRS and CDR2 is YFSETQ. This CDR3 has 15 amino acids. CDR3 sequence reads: CASSSQGVIYNEQFF. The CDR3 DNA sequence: TGCGCCAGCAGCTCACAGGGGGTGATCTACAATGAGCAGTTCTTC.